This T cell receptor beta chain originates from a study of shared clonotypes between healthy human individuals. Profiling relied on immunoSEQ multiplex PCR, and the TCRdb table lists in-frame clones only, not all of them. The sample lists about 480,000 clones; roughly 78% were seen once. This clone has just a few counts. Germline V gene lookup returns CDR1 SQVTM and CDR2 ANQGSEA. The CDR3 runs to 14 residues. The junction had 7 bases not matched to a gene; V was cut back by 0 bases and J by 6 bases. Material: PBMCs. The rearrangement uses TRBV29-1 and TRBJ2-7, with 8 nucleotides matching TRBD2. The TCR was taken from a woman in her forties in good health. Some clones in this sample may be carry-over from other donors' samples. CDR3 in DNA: TGCAGCGTTGAAGAGAGCGGGAGAGCCGGCGAGCAGTACTTC. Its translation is CSVEESGRAGEQYF.